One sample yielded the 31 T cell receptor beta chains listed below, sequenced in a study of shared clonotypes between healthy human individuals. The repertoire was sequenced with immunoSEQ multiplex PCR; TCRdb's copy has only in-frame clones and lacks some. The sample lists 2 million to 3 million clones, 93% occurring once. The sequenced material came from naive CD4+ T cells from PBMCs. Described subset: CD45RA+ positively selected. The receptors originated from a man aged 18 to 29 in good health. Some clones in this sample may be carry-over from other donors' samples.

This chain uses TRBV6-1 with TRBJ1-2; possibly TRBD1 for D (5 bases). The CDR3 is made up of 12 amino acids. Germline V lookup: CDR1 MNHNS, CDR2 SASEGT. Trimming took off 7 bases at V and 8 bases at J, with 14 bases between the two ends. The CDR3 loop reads CASMPRGPGYTF. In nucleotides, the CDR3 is TGTGCCAGCATGCCCCGGGGACCCGGCTACACCTTC.

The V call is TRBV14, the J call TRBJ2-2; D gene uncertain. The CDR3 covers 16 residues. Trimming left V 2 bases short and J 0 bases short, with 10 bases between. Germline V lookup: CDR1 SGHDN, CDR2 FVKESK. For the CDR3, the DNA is TGTGCCAGCAGCCAATTGGAGACCGCGAACACCGGGGAGCTGTTTTTT. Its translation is CASSQLETANTGELFF.

DNA of the CDR3: TGTGCCAGCAGCCAAGCTGGCGGGGTAGCCTACGAGCAGTACTTC. Its translation is CASSQAGGVAYEQYF. The rearrangement uses TRBV4-2 and TRBJ2-7; a possible D gene is TRBD2 (6 bases). Trimming cost V 1 base and J 2 bases, with 12 bases left between them. The CDR3 totals 15 residues. Per the germline V gene, CDR1 is LGHNA and CDR2 is YNFKEQ.

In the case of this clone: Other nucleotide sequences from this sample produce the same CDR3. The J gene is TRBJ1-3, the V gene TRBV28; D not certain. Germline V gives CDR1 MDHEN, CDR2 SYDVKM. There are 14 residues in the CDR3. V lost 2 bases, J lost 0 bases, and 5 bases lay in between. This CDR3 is CASSLQYSGNTIYF. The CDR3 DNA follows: TGTGCCAGCAGTTTACAGTACTCTGGAAACACCATATATTTT.

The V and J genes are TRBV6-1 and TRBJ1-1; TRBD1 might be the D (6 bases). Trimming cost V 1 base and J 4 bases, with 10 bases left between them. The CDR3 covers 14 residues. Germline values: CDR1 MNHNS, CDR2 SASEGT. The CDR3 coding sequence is TGTGCCAGCAGTGAAGAGGGGGATAGCACTGAAGCTTTCTTT. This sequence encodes CASSEEGDSTEAFF.

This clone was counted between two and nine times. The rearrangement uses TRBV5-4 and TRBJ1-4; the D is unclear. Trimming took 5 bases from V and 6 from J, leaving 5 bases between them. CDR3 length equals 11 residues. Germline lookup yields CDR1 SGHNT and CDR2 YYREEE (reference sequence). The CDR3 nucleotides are TGTGCCAGCAGTAAAGATGAAAAACTGTTTTTT. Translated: CASSKDEKLFF.

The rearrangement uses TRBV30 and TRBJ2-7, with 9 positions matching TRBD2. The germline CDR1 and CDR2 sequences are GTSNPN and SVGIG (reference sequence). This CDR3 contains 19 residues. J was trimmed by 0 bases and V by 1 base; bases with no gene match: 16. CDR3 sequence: CAWSAKWASGNHHSYEQYF. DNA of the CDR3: TGTGCCTGGAGTGCCAAATGGGCTAGCGGGAATCACCACTCCTACGAGCAGTACTTC.

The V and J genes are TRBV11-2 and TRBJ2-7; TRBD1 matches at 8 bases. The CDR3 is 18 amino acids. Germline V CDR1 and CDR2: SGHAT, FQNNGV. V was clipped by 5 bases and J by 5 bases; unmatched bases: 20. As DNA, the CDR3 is TGTGCCAGCAGCGCGGGGACAGGCCCCGGTGTGGGATTGGACGAGCAGTACTTC. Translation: CASSAGTGPGVGLDEQYF.

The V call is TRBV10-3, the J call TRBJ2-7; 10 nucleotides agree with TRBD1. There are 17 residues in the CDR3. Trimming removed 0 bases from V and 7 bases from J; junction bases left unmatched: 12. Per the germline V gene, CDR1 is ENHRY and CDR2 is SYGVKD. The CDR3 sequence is CAISESRIRDRGLEQYF. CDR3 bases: TGTGCCATCAGTGAGTCGAGAATAAGGGACAGGGGCCTGGAGCAGTACTTC.

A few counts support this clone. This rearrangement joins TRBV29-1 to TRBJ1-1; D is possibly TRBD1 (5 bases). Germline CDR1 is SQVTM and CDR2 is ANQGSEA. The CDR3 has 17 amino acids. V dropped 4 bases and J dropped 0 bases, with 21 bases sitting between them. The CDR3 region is CSVGTGRPFALNTEAFF. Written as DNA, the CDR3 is TGCAGCGTTGGGACGGGACGGCCCTTCGCCCTGAACACTGAAGCTTTCTTT.

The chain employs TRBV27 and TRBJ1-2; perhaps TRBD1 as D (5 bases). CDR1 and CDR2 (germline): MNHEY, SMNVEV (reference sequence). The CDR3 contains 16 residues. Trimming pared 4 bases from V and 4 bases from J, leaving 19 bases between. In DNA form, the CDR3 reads TGTGCCAGCAGTTCCAACGGGGAAGCAGGGCGCTATGGCTACACCTTC. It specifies CASSSNGEAGRYGYTF.

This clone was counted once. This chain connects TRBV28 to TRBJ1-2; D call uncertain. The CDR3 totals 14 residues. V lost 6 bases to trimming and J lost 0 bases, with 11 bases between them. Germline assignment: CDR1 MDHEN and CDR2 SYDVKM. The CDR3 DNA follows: TGTGCCAGCAGCTATCGCCCGGCTAACTATGGCTACACCTTC. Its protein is CASSYRPANYGYTF.

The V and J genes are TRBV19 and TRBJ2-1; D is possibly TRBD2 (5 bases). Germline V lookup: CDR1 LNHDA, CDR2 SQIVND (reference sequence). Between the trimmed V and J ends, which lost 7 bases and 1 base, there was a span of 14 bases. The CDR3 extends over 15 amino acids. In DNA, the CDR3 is TGTGCCAGTACCCTAGGGTTAGCGTCCTACAATGAGCAGTTCTTC. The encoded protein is CASTLGLASYNEQFF.

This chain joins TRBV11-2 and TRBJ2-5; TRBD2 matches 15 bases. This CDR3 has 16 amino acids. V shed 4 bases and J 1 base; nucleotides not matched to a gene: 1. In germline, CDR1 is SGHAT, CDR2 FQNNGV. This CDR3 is CASSWTSGRAQETQYF. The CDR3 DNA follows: TGTGCCAGCAGCTGGACTAGCGGGAGGGCCCAAGAGACCCAGTACTTC. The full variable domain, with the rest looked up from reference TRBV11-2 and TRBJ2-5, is EAGVAQSPRYKIIEKRQSVAFWCNPISGHATLYWYQQILGQGPKLLIQFQNNGVVDDSQLPKDRFSAERLKGVDSTLKIQPAKLEDSAVYLCASSWTSGRAQETQYFGPGTRLLVL.

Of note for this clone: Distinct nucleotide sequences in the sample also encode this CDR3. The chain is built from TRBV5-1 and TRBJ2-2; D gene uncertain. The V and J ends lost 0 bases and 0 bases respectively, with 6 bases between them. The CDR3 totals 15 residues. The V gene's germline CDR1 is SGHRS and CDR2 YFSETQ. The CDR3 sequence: CASSLARANTGELFF. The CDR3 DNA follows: TGCGCCAGCAGCTTGGCCAGAGCGAACACCGGGGAGCTGTTTTTT.

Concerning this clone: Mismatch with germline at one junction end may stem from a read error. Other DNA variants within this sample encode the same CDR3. The CDR3 loop reads CASSLGGTDTQYF. The CDR3, as DNA: TGCGCTAGCAGCTTGGGCGGGACGGATACGCAGTATTTT. This chain uses TRBV5-1 with TRBJ2-3; perhaps TRBD2 as D (6 bases). Germline V gene data show CDR1 as SGHRS and CDR2 as YFSETQ. The CDR3 runs 13 residues. The full variable domain, completed using reference TRBV5-1 and TRBJ2-3, is KAGVTQTPRYLIKTRGQQVTLSCSPISGHRSVSWYQQTPGQGLQFLFEYFSETQRNKGNFPGRFSGRQFSNSRSEMNVSTLELGDSALYLCASSLGGTDTQYFGPGTRLTVL.

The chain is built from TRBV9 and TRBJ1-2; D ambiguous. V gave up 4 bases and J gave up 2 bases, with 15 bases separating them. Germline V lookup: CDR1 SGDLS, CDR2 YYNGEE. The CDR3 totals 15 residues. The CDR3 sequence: CASSPPLGHNYGYTF. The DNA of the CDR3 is TGTGCCAGCAGCCCCCCCTTGGGCCACAACTATGGCTACACCTTC.

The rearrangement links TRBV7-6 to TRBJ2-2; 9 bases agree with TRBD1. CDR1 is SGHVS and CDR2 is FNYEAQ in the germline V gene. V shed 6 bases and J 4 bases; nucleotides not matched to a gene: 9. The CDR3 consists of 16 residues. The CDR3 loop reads CASSHGTGTSTGELFF. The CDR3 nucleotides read TGTGCCAGCAGTCACGGGACAGGGACCTCCACCGGGGAGCTGTTTTTT.

Here the CDR3 DNA reads TGTGCCAGCAGTTTATCTCAGGGGGATCAGCCCCAGCATTTT. It specifies CASSLSQGDQPQHF. V and J are TRBV27 and TRBJ1-5; TRBD1 agrees at 7 bases. Looked up from germline, CDR1 is MNHEY and CDR2 is SMNVEV (reference sequence). The CDR3 loop spans 14 amino acids. After removal of 0 bases from V and 5 bases from J, the junction contained 1 base not matched to a gene.

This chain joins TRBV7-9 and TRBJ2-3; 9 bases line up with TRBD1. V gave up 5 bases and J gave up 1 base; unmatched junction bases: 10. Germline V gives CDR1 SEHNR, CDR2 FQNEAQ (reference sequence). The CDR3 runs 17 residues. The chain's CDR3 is CASSRTGGAKRTDTQYF. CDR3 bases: TGTGCCAGCAGCCGTACAGGGGGCGCGAAACGCACAGATACGCAGTATTTT.

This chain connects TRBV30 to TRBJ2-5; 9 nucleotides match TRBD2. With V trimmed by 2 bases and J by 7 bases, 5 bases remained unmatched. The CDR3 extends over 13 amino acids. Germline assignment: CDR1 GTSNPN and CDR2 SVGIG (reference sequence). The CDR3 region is CAWSILAGLTQYF. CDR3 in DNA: TGTGCCTGGAGTATTCTAGCGGGGCTGACCCAGTACTTC.

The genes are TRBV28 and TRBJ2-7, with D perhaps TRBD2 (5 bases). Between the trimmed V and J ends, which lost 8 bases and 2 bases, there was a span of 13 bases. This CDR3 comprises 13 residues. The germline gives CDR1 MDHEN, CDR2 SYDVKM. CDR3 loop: CASRTGIAYEQYF. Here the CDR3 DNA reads TGTGCCAGCCGTACCGGGATAGCCTACGAGCAGTACTTC.

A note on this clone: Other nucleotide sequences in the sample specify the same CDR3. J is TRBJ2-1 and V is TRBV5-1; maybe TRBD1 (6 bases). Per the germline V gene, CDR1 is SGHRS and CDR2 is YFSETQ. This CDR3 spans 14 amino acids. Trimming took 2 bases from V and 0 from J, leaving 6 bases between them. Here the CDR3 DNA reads TGCGCCAGCAGCTTAGGGGGCTCCTACAATGAGCAGTTCTTC. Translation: CASSLGGSYNEQFF.

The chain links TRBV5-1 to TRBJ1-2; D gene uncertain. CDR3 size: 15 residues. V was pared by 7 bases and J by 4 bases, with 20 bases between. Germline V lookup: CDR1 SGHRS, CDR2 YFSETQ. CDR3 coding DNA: TGCGCCAGCGCGCTCTCGGTTGAGGGCGCCTATGGCTACACCTTC. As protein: CASALSVEGAYGYTF.

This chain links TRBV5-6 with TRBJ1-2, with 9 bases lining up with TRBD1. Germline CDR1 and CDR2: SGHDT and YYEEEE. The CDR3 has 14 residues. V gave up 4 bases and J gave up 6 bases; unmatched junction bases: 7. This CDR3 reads CASSGTGMVHGYTF. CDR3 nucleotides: TGTGCCAGCAGCGGGACAGGGATGGTACATGGCTACACCTTC.

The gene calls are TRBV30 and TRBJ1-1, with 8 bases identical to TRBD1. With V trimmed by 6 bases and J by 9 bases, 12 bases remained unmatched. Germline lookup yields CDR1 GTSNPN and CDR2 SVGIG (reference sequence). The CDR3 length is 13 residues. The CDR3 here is CACQNVQGGQAFF. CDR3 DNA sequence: TGTGCCTGCCAGAACGTACAGGGGGGTCAAGCTTTCTTT.

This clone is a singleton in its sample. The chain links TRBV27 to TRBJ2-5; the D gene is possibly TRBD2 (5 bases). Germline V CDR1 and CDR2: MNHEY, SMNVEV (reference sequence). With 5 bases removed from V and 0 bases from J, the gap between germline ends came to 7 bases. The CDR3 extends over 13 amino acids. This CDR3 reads CASSTGYQETQYF. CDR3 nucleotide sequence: TGTGCCAGCAGTACGGGGTACCAAGAGACCCAGTACTTC.

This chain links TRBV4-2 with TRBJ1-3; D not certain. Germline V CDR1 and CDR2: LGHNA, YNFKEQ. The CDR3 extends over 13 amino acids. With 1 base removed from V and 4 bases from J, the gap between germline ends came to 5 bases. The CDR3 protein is CASSQAHGNTIYF. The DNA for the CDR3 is TGTGCCAGCAGCCAAGCCCACGGAAACACCATATATTTT.

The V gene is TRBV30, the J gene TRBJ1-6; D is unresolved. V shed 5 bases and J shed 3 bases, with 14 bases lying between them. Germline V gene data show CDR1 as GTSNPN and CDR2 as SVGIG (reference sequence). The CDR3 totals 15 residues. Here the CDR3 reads CAWSSKSVYNSPLHF. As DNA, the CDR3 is TGTGCCTGGTCCTCCAAGAGCGTCTATAATTCACCCCTCCACTTT.

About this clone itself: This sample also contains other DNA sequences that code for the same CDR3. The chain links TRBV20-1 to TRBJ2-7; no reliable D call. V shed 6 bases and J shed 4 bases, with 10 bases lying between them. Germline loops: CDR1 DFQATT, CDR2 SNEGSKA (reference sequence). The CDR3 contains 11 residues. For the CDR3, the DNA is TGCAGTGCCACACCCTCTTACGAGCAGTACTTC. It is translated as CSATPSYEQYF.

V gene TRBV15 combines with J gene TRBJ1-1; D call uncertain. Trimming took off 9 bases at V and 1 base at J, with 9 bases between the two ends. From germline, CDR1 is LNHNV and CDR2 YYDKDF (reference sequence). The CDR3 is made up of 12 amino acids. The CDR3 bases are TGTGCCACAAAATACAGGAACACTGAAGCTTTCTTT. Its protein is CATKYRNTEAFF.